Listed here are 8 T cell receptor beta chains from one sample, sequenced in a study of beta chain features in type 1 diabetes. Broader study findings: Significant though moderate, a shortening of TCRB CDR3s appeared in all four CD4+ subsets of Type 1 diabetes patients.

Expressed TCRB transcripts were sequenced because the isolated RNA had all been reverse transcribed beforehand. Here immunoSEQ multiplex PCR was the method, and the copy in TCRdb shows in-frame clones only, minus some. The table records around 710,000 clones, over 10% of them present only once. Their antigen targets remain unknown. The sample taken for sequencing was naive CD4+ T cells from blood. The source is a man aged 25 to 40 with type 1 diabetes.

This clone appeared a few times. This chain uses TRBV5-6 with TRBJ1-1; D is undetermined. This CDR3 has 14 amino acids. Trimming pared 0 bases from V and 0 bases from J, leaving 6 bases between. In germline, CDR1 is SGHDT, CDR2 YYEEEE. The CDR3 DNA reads TGTGCCAGCAGCTTGGGCGGGGTGAACACTGAAGCTTTCTTT. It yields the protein CASSLGGVNTEAFF. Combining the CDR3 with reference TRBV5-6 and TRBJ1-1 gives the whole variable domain DAGVTQSPTHLIKTRGQQVTLRCSPKSGHDTVSWYQQALGQGPQFIFQYYEEEERQRGNFPDRFSGHQFPNYSSELNVNALLLGDSALYLCASSLGGVNTEAFFGQGTRLTVV.

The CDR3 nucleotides read TGTGCCAGCAGGGGTAATACAGGGTACACTGAAGCTTTCTTT. Its protein product is CASRGNTGYTEAFF. The chain uses TRBV27 and TRBJ1-1; possible D gene TRBD1, 6 bases. Trimming took off 6 bases at V and 3 bases at J, with 14 bases between the two ends. Germline CDR1 MNHEY, CDR2 SMNVEV (reference sequence). The CDR3 length is 14 residues.

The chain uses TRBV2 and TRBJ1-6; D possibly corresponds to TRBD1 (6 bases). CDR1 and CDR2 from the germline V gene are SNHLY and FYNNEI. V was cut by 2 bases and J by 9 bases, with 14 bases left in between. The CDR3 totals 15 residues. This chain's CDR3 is CASSESHREVSPLHF. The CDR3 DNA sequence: TGTGCCAGCAGTGAATCTCACAGGGAGGTTTCACCCCTCCACTTT.

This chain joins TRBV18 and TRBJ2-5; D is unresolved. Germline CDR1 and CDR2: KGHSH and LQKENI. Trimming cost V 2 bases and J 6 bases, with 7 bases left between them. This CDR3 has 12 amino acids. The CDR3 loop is CASSPNEKTQYF. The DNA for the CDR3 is TGTGCCAGCTCACCAAACGAGAAGACCCAGTACTTC.

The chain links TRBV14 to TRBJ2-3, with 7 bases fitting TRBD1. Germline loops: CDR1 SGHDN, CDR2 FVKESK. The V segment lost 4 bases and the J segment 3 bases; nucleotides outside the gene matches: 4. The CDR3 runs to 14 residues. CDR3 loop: CASSLGQATDTQYF. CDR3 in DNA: TGTGCCAGCAGCCTCGGACAGGCGACAGATACGCAGTATTTT.

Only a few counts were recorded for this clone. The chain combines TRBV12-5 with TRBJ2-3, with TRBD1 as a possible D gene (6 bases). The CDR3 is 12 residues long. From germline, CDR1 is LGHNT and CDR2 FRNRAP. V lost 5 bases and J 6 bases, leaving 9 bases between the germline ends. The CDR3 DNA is TGTGCTAGTGGTCCGCAGGGGGATACGCAGTATTTT. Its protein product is CASGPQGDTQYF. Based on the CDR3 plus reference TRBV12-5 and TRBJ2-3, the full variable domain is DARVTQTPRHKVTEMGQEVTMRCQPILGHNTVFWYRQTMMQGLELLAYFRNRAPLDDSGMPKDRFSAEMPDATLATLKIQPSEPRDSAVYFCASGPQGDTQYFGPGTRLTVL.

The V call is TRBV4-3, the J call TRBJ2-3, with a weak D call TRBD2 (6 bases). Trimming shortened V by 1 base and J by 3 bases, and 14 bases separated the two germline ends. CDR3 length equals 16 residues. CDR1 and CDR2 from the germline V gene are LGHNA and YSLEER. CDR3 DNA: TGCGCCAGCAGCCAAGTTTGGGGGGAGAGTACAGATACGCAGTATTTT. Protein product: CASSQVWGESTDTQYF.

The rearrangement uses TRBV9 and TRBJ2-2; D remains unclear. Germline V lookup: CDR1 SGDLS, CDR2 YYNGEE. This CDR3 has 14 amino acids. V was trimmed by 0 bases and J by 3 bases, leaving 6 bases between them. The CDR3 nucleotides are TGTGCCAGCAGCGTAGAACAGCACACCGGGGAGCTGTTTTTT. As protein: CASSVEQHTGELFF. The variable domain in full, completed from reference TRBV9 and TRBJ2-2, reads DSGVTQTPKHLITATGQRVTLRCSPRSGDLSVYWYQQSLDQGLQFLIQYYNGEERAKGNILERFSAQQFPDLHSELNLSSLELGDSALYFCASSVEQHTGELFFGEGSRLTVL.